The T cell receptor beta chain under discussion was sequenced for a study of T cells in Graves' hyperthyroidism and ophthalmopathy. Turning to the study itself: Peripheral blood was secured at the point of initial diagnosis, before any treatment.

Amplification of TCR beta CDR3 regions used RNA as the template. First-round RT-PCR of the TCR CDR3 relied on the HTBI primer set. TCRdb processed the multiplex PCR reads anew with MiXCR; each CDR3 protein has one entry. The sample shows under 350,000 distinct CDR3 sequences, 21% of them seen only once. Germline CDR1 SQVTM, CDR2 ANQGSEA. There are 13 residues in the CDR3. V shed 5 bases and J shed 3 bases, with 12 bases lying between them. As for this clonotype: The target antigen is unknown.

Hyperthyroidism of Graves' type that showed no ophthalmopathy progression within 18 months was stable. Broader study findings: The model anticipated ophthalmopathy a median about six months pre-onset.

The specimen was blood. The origin of this receptor is a woman between 45 and 60 years old with Graves' hyperthyroidism. J is TRBJ2-3 and V is TRBV29-1; D remains ambiguous. The CDR3 protein is CSVSFRGTDTQYF. CDR3 DNA: TGCAGCGTTAGTTTCCGTGGGACAGATACGCAGTATTTT.